Below, 4 T cell receptor beta chains from the same sample are listed, as sequenced in a study of T cell changes during pregnancy in multiple sclerosis. Method: immunoSEQ multiplex PCR; TCRdb's copy keeps in-frame clones and lacks some. Of 30,000 or so clones in the sample, approximately 87% are singletons; the top ten hold around 7.9%. The material was CD8+ T cells from peripheral blood mononuclear cells, obtained after pregnancy. Receptors were obtained from a female donor with multiple sclerosis, enrolled in a pregnancy study.

This chain links TRBV27 with TRBJ1-4; possible D gene TRBD1, 6 bases. Germline CDR1 reads MNHEY; CDR2 reads SMNVEV (reference sequence). CDR3 length equals 13 residues. V lost 7 bases and J 8 bases, leaving 14 bases between the germline ends. CDR3 bases: TGTGCCAGCACTGGGGCAGGGGACGAAAAACTGTTTTTT. It translates to CASTGAGDEKLFF.

This chain uses TRBV5-4 with TRBJ2-3; 7 bases agree with TRBD1. The V gene end was trimmed by 5 bases and the J gene end by 5 bases; junction bases not matched to a gene: 8. The CDR3 totals 14 residues. Germline assignment: CDR1 SGHNT and CDR2 YYREEE (reference sequence). The CDR3 nucleotides are TGTGCCAGCAGACAGGGGCTTGCACAAGATACGCAGTATTTT. It is translated as CASRQGLAQDTQYF.

This clone was seen once. The rearrangement links TRBV5-6 to TRBJ1-2; D might be TRBD1 (5 bases). V lost 0 bases to trimming and J lost 6 bases, with 15 bases between them. This CDR3 comprises 15 residues. Looked up from germline, CDR1 is SGHDT and CDR2 is YYEEEE. CDR3 amino acids: CASSLGGAKLDGYTF. As DNA, the CDR3 is TGTGCCAGCAGCTTGGGTGGGGCGAAATTGGATGGCTACACCTTC.

The V call is TRBV5-1, the J call TRBJ2-1; possible D gene TRBD2, 5 bases. Trimming removed 4 bases at V and 4 bases at J, with 15 bases between. The CDR3 runs 15 residues. In germline, CDR1 is SGHRS, CDR2 YFSETQ. CDR3 nucleotides: TGCGCCAGCAGCCCAGAGGGAATTCTTTACAATGAGCAGTTCTTC. Amino acid sequence: CASSPEGILYNEQFF.